The rows below give T cell receptor beta chains drawn from one sample of a study of beta chain features in type 1 diabetes. Libraries were prepared by immunoSEQ multiplex PCR; TCRdb keeps only in-frame clonotypes and omits some of them. Here the sample spans 200,000 to 250,000 clones, about 14% being singletons. The sample was naive CD4+ T cells from blood. The receptors were sampled from a man aged 25-45 years with type 1 diabetes. Both conserved end residues are part of each CDR3. Fields, in order: CDR3 length, V gene, clone size, D gene, J gene, CDR3 DNA, CDR3 protein. The D gene is left open where the match is weak. Clone size is shown for a subset of rows, as once, few, many or a class of expanded clone.

len: 14
v_gene: TRBV30
abundance: NA
d_gene: NA
j_gene: TRBJ1-5
CDR3nt: TGTGCCTGGAGTGTACTAGGAAGCAATCAGCCCCAGCATTTT
CDR3aa: CAWSVLGSNQPQHF

len: 11
v_gene: TRBV29-1
abundance: NA
d_gene: NA
j_gene: TRBJ2-1
CDR3nt: TGCAGCGTTGCCCAGTTTAATGAGCAGTTCTTC
CDR3aa: CSVAQFNEQFF

len: 17
v_gene: TRBV9
abundance: few
d_gene: TRBD2
j_gene: TRBJ2-6
CDR3nt: TGTGCCAGCAGCAACCTAGCGGGGAGCTCTGGGGCCAACGTCCTGACTTTC
CDR3aa: CASSNLAGSSGANVLTF

len: 17
v_gene: TRBV23-1
abundance: few
d_gene: NA
j_gene: TRBJ1-1
CDR3nt: TGCGCCAGCAGTCAATCCGTGTCTTGGGGAGAGGGCACTGAAGCTTTCTTT
CDR3aa: CASSQSVSWGEGTEAFF

len: 17
v_gene: TRBV5-4
abundance: few
d_gene: TRBD2
j_gene: TRBJ2-1
CDR3nt: TGTGCCAGCAGCCCCGGGACTAGCCTCATCTCCTACAATGAGCAGTTCTTC
CDR3aa: CASSPGTSLISYNEQFF

len: 15
v_gene: TRBV30
abundance: NA
d_gene: NA
j_gene: TRBJ1-3
CDR3nt: TGTGCCTGGAGTCCCAGGCGTCGTTTCGGATACACCATATATTTT
CDR3aa: CAWSPRRRFGYTIYF

len: 10
v_gene: TRBV5-1
abundance: NA
d_gene: TRBD1
j_gene: TRBJ1-1
CDR3nt: TGCGCCAGTGGGACAGCTGAAGCTTTCTTT
CDR3aa: CASGTAEAFF

len: 14
v_gene: TRBV9
abundance: few
d_gene: TRBD1
j_gene: TRBJ1-2
CDR3nt: TGTGCCAGCAGCCCCAGGGGGGAGAGTAATGGCTACACCTTC
CDR3aa: CASSPRGESNGYTF

len: 15
v_gene: TRBV7-7
abundance: NA
d_gene: NA
j_gene: TRBJ2-1
CDR3nt: TGTGCCAGCAGCCAGGACGGCGGGCCTAACAATGAGCAGTTCTTC
CDR3aa: CASSQDGGPNNEQFF

len: 13
v_gene: TRBV30
abundance: NA
d_gene: TRBD2
j_gene: TRBJ2-7
CDR3nt: TGTGCCTGGAGTGGGACTAGAACCTACGAGCAGTACTTC
CDR3aa: CAWSGTRTYEQYF

len: 14
v_gene: TRBV6-5
abundance: few
d_gene: TRBD1
j_gene: TRBJ1-2
CDR3nt: TGTGCCACGCGGGCGGACAGGGGGGACTATGGCTACACCTTC
CDR3aa: CATRADRGDYGYTF

len: 14
v_gene: TRBV11-3
abundance: NA
d_gene: NA
j_gene: TRBJ2-2
CDR3nt: TGTGCCAGCAGCCTACTAGCAATCACCGGGGAGCTGTTTTTT
CDR3aa: CASSLLAITGELFF

len: 18
v_gene: TRBV4-1
abundance: few
d_gene: NA
j_gene: TRBJ1-4
CDR3nt: TGCGCCAGCAGCCAAGTTGGCAAGTCGGGACACATTAATGAAAAACTGTTTTTT
CDR3aa: CASSQVGKSGHINEKLFF

len: 12
v_gene: TRBV6-5
abundance: once
d_gene: NA
j_gene: TRBJ1-6
CDR3nt: TGTGCCAGCCGGACATCTAATTCACCCCTCCACTTT
CDR3aa: CASRTSNSPLHF

len: 13
v_gene: TRBV6-5
abundance: NA
d_gene: NA
j_gene: TRBJ2-1
CDR3nt: TGTGCCAGCAGCCTTGGAGGGGGGGGTGAGCAGTTCTTC
CDR3aa: CASSLGGGGEQFF

len: 14
v_gene: TRBV9
abundance: NA
d_gene: NA
j_gene: TRBJ2-7
CDR3nt: TGTGCCAGCAGCGTAGGGGACACTACAACCGAGCAGTACTTC
CDR3aa: CASSVGDTTTEQYF

len: 14
v_gene: TRBV9
abundance: few
d_gene: TRBD1
j_gene: TRBJ1-5
CDR3nt: TGTGCCAGCAGCTCCGACAGGGTAGGTCAGCCCCAGCATTTT
CDR3aa: CASSSDRVGQPQHF

len: 17
v_gene: TRBV21-1
abundance: NA
d_gene: NA
j_gene: TRBJ2-4
CDR3nt: TGTGCCAGCAGCAAAGGCTTACTGACACTAGCCAAAAACATTCAGTACTTC
CDR3aa: CASSKGLLTLAKNIQYF

len: 14
v_gene: TRBV29-1
abundance: NA
d_gene: TRBD1
j_gene: TRBJ2-7
CDR3nt: TGCAGCGTTGCCTGGACAGGGTCAACGGCCGAGCAGTACTTC
CDR3aa: CSVAWTGSTAEQYF

len: 16
v_gene: TRBV27
abundance: NA
d_gene: TRBD1
j_gene: TRBJ2-7
CDR3nt: TGTGCCAGCAGTTTATCGAGGGACAGGGAATGGTACGAGCAGTACTTC
CDR3aa: CASSLSRDREWYEQYF

len: 14
v_gene: TRBV2
abundance: NA
d_gene: TRBD2
j_gene: TRBJ2-5
CDR3nt: TGTGCCAGCAGTCCCCGGACTAGCGTAGAGACCCAGTACTTC
CDR3aa: CASSPRTSVETQYF

len: 15
v_gene: TRBV18
abundance: few
d_gene: TRBD1
j_gene: TRBJ1-4
CDR3nt: TGTGCCAGCTCACTCGCGGACAGGGGGAACGAAAAACTGTTTTTT
CDR3aa: CASSLADRGNEKLFF

len: 14
v_gene: TRBV29-1
abundance: few
d_gene: NA
j_gene: TRBJ1-1
CDR3nt: TGCAGCGTCGAAAACAGGGCCCCCAACACTGAAGCTTTCTTT
CDR3aa: CSVENRAPNTEAFF

len: 15
v_gene: TRBV30
abundance: few
d_gene: NA
j_gene: TRBJ2-3
CDR3nt: TGTGCCTGGAGTGGCGCGGCAGACCGCACAGATACGCAGTATTTT
CDR3aa: CAWSGAADRTDTQYF

len: 15
v_gene: TRBV7-9
abundance: few
d_gene: TRBD1
j_gene: TRBJ1-4
CDR3nt: TGTGCCAGCAGTCGGCCGGGACAGGGGAGCGAAAAACTGTTTTTT
CDR3aa: CASSRPGQGSEKLFF

len: 14
v_gene: TRBV30
abundance: few
d_gene: TRBD1
j_gene: TRBJ1-5
CDR3nt: TGTGCCTGGGGGACAGGCGATAGCAATCAGCCCCAGCATTTT
CDR3aa: CAWGTGDSNQPQHF